The entry that follows covers one T cell receptor beta chain sequence. Its antigen is as yet unknown. Both 60 Vbeta primers and 13 Jbeta primers went into the PCR. TCRdb's copy holds only in-frame clones and misses some; the assay was immunoSEQ multiplex PCR. The repertoire includes roughly 120,000 clones, less than 85% of them detected once, and roughly a sixth sits in the top ten. This sample is part of a study of cytomegalovirus exposure and HLA in healthy donors. For the study at large: Among the roughly 400 genotyped donors, 65% to 85% were placed in the Caucasian-associated ancestry cluster. Regarding the study as a whole: Listed as cytomegalovirus-associated were 150 to 200 TCR beta chains. Per published accounts, TCR beta sequences correctly predicted the HLA-A and HLA-B alleles of most subjects.

CDR3 length: 15 residues. V was clipped by 5 bases and J by 2 bases, with 13 bases between them. Germline values: CDR1 LGHNT, CDR2 FRNRAP. This chain uses TRBV12-5 with TRBJ1-3, with D perhaps TRBD1 (6 bases). Sequences were obtained from PBMCs. The sequence was collected from a man in his fifties or sixties in good health and CMV-seropositive. CDR3 in amino acids: CASGPGVSPGNTIYF. The CDR3 coding sequence is TGTGCTAGTGGTCCAGGGGTATCGCCTGGAAACACCATATATTTT. Complete variable domain (other parts from reference TRBV12-5 and TRBJ1-3): DARVTQTPRHKVTEMGQEVTMRCQPILGHNTVFWYRQTMMQGLELLAYFRNRAPLDDSGMPKDRFSAEMPDATLATLKIQPSEPRDSAVYFCASGPGVSPGNTIYFGEGSWLTVV.